This is a list of T cell receptor beta chains from one sample in a study of blood T cell repertoires in COVID-19. The table came from immunoSEQ multiplex PCR; TCRdb's copy has only in-frame clones and leaves some out. The data contain a few hundred thousand clones, approximately 85% of them seen just once; the ten biggest clones take up about 2.5%. The source material was peripheral blood. Source of these receptors: a woman in her 70s with COVID-19, enrolled during active disease. CDR3s include the opening cysteine and the closing phenylalanine or tryptophan. Each record gives: J gene, clone size, D gene, V gene, CDR3 DNA, CDR3 protein. D genes are given only for firm matches. Part of the rows lack a size; the others show once, few, many or a class for expanded clones.

TRBJ2-7,.,.,TRBV12-3/TRBV12-4,TGTGCCAGCACCCCGGAGGGGTCCTACGAGCAGTACTTC,CASTPEGSYEQYF
TRBJ2-7,few,.,TRBV5-4,TGTGCCAGCAGCCAGGGATTTACCTCGGGCTACGAGCAGTACTTC,CASSQGFTSGYEQYF
TRBJ1-6,few,.,TRBV7-2,TGTGCCAGCAGCTTAAACCCGCAGGGAACTAATTCACCCCTCCACTTT,CASSLNPQGTNSPLHF
TRBJ1-1,.,.,TRBV11-3,TGTGCCAGCAGTTTTGAAGGGACGGGAGTAAACACTGAAGCTTTCTTT,CASSFEGTGVNTEAFF
TRBJ1-4,.,.,TRBV7-9,TGTGCCAGCAGCGGACACGATACAACTAATGAAAAACTGTTTTTT,CASSGHDTTNEKLFF
TRBJ1-1,.,.,TRBV20-1,TGCAGTGCTAGTCGACAGAGGAGTGTGAACACTGAAGCTTTCTTT,CSASRQRSVNTEAFF
TRBJ1-2,.,TRBD1,TRBV2,TGTGCCAGCCGCACCGGGACAGCGAATACTATGGGCTACACCTTC,CASRTGTANTMGYTF
TRBJ2-3,.,.,TRBV18,TGTGCCAGCTCAGCATTAGCTGCCACAGATACGCAGTATTTT,CASSALAATDTQYF
TRBJ1-2,.,.,TRBV19,TGTGCCAGTAGTATAGGAGGTGAAGGGGTGAATGGCTACACCTTC,CASSIGGEGVNGYTF
TRBJ1-5,few,.,TRBV7-8,TGTGCCAGCAGCCCCCCCGTCAGGGTGGGGGCGCCCAATCAGCCCCAGCATTTT,CASSPPVRVGAPNQPQHF
TRBJ1-2,.,TRBD1,TRBV19,TGTGCCAGTAGTATAGTTGGGACAGGGGGACGCGGCTACACCTTC,CASSIVGTGGRGYTF
TRBJ2-3,.,TRBD2,TRBV18,TGTGCCAGCTGCCTAGCGGGGGAGCCCACAGATACGCAGTATTTT,CASCLAGEPTDTQYF
TRBJ2-3,.,.,TRBV13,TGTGCCAGCGGGGGGTCAGGGTCTAAGGATACGCAGTATTTT,CASGGSGSKDTQYF
TRBJ1-4,few,.,TRBV15,TGTGCCACCAGAAGGGGCCAGATCACGACTAATGAAAAACTGTTTTTT,CATRRGQITTNEKLFF
TRBJ2-7,few,TRBD1,TRBV13,TGTGCCAGCAGCGTCGGACAGGGGAGAGGCGAGCAGTACTTC,CASSVGQGRGEQYF
TRBJ2-3,.,TRBD1,TRBV18,TGTGCCAGCTCACCCGACAGGGTTGGAGCAGATACGCAGTATTTT,CASSPDRVGADTQYF
TRBJ2-1,.,TRBD2,TRBV7-2,TGTGCCAGCAGCTTACAGCGGGGGGGCCTCAATGAGCAGTTCTTC,CASSLQRGGLNEQFF
TRBJ1-5,.,.,TRBV7-2,TGTGCCAGCAGTTCCGGGACACCCACTAGCAATCAGCCCCAGCATTTT,CASSSGTPTSNQPQHF
TRBJ1-4,.,.,TRBV5-6,TGTGCCAGCATCCGAGGGGGAGCCCAAGGGGAAAAACTGTTTTTT,CASIRGGAQGEKLFF
TRBJ1-2,few,TRBD1,TRBV24-1,TGTGCCACCAGTGATTGGACAGGGACTAACTATGGCTACACCTTC,CATSDWTGTNYGYTF
TRBJ2-5,.,.,TRBV11-2,TGTGCCAGCAGCTTAGGTTCAGTCCAAGAGACCCAGTACTTC,CASSLGSVQETQYF
TRBJ2-3,.,TRBD1,TRBV11-3,TGTGCCAGCAGCTGGGGGGGACAGGGGGTTGCAGATACGCAGTATTTT,CASSWGGQGVADTQYF
TRBJ2-3,.,TRBD2,TRBV5-4,TGTGCCAGCAGCTGGTCTAGCGGGAGCTCAGATACGCAGTATTTT,CASSWSSGSSDTQYF
TRBJ1-5,.,.,TRBV27,TGTGCCAGCAGCTCCCTCCCGGTCCACAATCAGCCCCAGCATTTT,CASSSLPVHNQPQHF
TRBJ1-5,.,.,TRBV4-1,TGCGCCAGCAGCCAAGGGGGGGGAGAGCATCAGCCCCAGCATTTT,CASSQGGGEHQPQHF
TRBJ1-1,.,.,TRBV5-1,TGCGCCAGCAGCTTGGGGCTTAGGGACACCCCTAGGACTGAAGCTTTCTTT,CASSLGLRDTPRTEAFF
TRBJ1-1,.,.,TRBV27,TGTGCCAGCAGGCTGAACAGGGAGAACACTGAAGCTTTCTTT,CASRLNRENTEAFF
TRBJ1-2,.,TRBD1,TRBV7-9,TGTGCCAGCAGCTTAGTAGTCGGTCAGGGGGCCTATGGCTACACCTTC,CASSLVVGQGAYGYTF
TRBJ2-2,.,.,TRBV2,TGTGCCAGCAGTTGGATGGGAGGCCGGGGCGGGGAGCTGTTTTTT,CASSWMGGRGGELFF
TRBJ1-4,.,TRBD1,TRBV5-1,TGCGCCAGCAGCCATGACAGGGGGGTTGAAAAACTGTTTTTT,CASSHDRGVEKLFF
TRBJ1-1,.,TRBD1,TRBV4-2,TGTGCCAGCAGCCAAGAAACCGGGACAGGGGGCAATGAAGCTTTCTTT,CASSQETGTGGNEAFF
TRBJ1-1,.,.,TRBV27,TGTGCCAGCAGTTCCGGGGGCACTGAAGCTTTCTTT,CASSSGGTEAFF
TRBJ2-2,once,TRBD1,TRBV27,TGTGCCAGCAGTTTGTGGGGTGGGAACAGGGGGCTTAAGGACACCGGGGAGCTGTTTTTT,CASSLWGGNRGLKDTGELFF
TRBJ2-7,.,.,TRBV19,TGTGCCAGTAGTATTAATCAGGACATCCGAGGCGAGCAGTACTTC,CASSINQDIRGEQYF
TRBJ2-6,.,TRBD2,TRBV5-4,TGTGCCAGCAGCTTGGGGACTAGCGGGGGGGCCTTTGGGGCCAACGTCCTGACTTTC,CASSLGTSGGAFGANVLTF
TRBJ1-2,few,.,TRBV13,TGTGCCAGCAGCCTATGGACAGCGTGGTTACCTAACTATGGCTACACCTTC,CASSLWTAWLPNYGYTF
TRBJ2-4,.,TRBD2,TRBV7-2,TGTGCCAGCAGCTTAGACGGAGCGGGAGGCCGATTGAACAAAAACATTCAGTACTTC,CASSLDGAGGRLNKNIQYF
TRBJ2-4,.,TRBD2,TRBV9,TGTGCCAGCAGCGTAGTCCCTAGCGGGGGCAAAAACATTCAGTACTTC,CASSVVPSGGKNIQYF
TRBJ2-5,.,TRBD1,TRBV7-2,TGTGCCAGCAGCTTAGGCGGTGCCAGGGGGCAGGAGACCCAGTACTTC,CASSLGGARGQETQYF
TRBJ1-2,.,TRBD1,TRBV4-3,TGCGCCAGCAGCCAAGATGACAGGGGGCAAGGCTACACCTTC,CASSQDDRGQGYTF
TRBJ1-1,.,.,TRBV11-2,TGTGCCAGCAGCTCCAGTCGGAACACTGAAGCTTTCTTT,CASSSSRNTEAFF
TRBJ2-2,.,.,TRBV25-1,TGTGCCAGCAGCAAACCGATGCAGGGTGGGATCACCGGGGAGCTGTTTTTT,CASSKPMQGGITGELFF
TRBJ2-4,.,TRBD1,TRBV7-2,TGTGCCAGCAGCCCGAGGGACAGGGTGGCCAAAAACATTCAGTACTTC,CASSPRDRVAKNIQYF
TRBJ1-1,.,.,TRBV7-2,TGTGCCAGCAGCCCCACAGGGATGAACACTGAAGCTTTCTTT,CASSPTGMNTEAFF
TRBJ2-3,.,.,TRBV19,TGTGCCAGTAGTATAGGGGGGCTCGCCACAGATACGCAGTATTTT,CASSIGGLATDTQYF
TRBJ2-1,.,TRBD2,TRBV5-1,TGCGCCAGCAGCTTACAGCGGGGGGGTTACAATGAGCAGTTCTTC,CASSLQRGGYNEQFF
TRBJ1-3,.,.,TRBV7-2,TGTGCCAGCAGCCGCGGGGTGAGCTCTGGAAACACCATATATTTT,CASSRGVSSGNTIYF
TRBJ1-2,.,.,TRBV7-8,TGTGCCAGCAGCTTGAAGGGGTGGCGGGGGATACTAGGCTATGGCTACACCTTC,CASSLKGWRGILGYGYTF
TRBJ1-1,.,TRBD1,TRBV9,TGTGCCAGCAGCGCCCAGGGGGCGCAAGCAGCTGAAGCTTTCTTT,CASSAQGAQAAEAFF
TRBJ2-1,.,.,TRBV29-1,TGCAGCGTTATAATTAGCGGAGACAATGAGCAGTTCTTC,CSVIISGDNEQFF
TRBJ2-5,.,TRBD2,TRBV5-4,TGTGCCAGCAGCTCCCCACCGACTAGCGGGGGGGCCGGAGAGACCCAGTACTTC,CASSSPPTSGGAGETQYF
TRBJ1-1,.,.,TRBV12-1,TGTGCCAGCAGCTTTGGTGACAGGTTTAGCGCTGAAGCTTTCTTT,CASSFGDRFSAEAFF
TRBJ2-5,.,TRBD2,TRBV7-9,TGTGCCAGCAGTACGGGACTAGCGGGGGGGTTCCAAGAGACCCAGTACTTC,CASSTGLAGGFQETQYF
TRBJ1-3,.,TRBD1,TRBV25-1,TGTGCCAGCAGGGGGACAGGCTCTGGAAACACCATATATTTT,CASRGTGSGNTIYF